This entry lists 27 T cell receptor beta chains sequenced from one sample in a study of beta chain features in type 1 diabetes. Their specific antigens are unknown. All of the isolated RNA was reverse transcribed, so expressed TCRB transcripts were sequenced. The table came from immunoSEQ multiplex PCR; TCRdb's copy has only in-frame clones and leaves some out. The sample records over 600,000 clones, around 12% being singletons. Whole-study results and caveats: Shorter TCRB CDR3s, moderately but significantly so, were found in Type 1 diabetes patients in all four CD4+ subsets.

The specimen was naive CD4+ T cells from blood. These receptors were taken from a man younger than 40 with type 1 diabetes.

This clone was observed a handful of times. The same CDR3 can be traced to other DNA sequences in this sample. This CDR3 is CASSSGQQETQYF. In nucleotides, the CDR3 is TGCGCCAGCAGCTCGGGACAGCAAGAGACCCAGTACTTC. The chain recombines TRBV5-1 with TRBJ2-5, with TRBD1 identical over 7 bases. With 3 bases clipped from V and 2 bases from J, the junction kept 1 base outside the gene matches. This CDR3 has 13 residues. Germline V gene lookup returns CDR1 SGHRS and CDR2 YFSETQ. Combining the CDR3 with reference TRBV5-1 and TRBJ2-5 gives the whole variable domain KAGVTQTPRYLIKTRGQQVTLSCSPISGHRSVSWYQQTPGQGLQFLFEYFSETQRNKGNFPGRFSGRQFSNSRSEMNVSTLELGDSALYLCASSSGQQETQYFGPGTRLLVL.

The V gene is TRBV7-6, the J gene TRBJ2-1; tentative D call: TRBD2 (7 bases). This CDR3 contains 16 residues. Trimming stripped 7 bases from V and 4 bases from J, with 20 bases between. Germline CDR1 SGHVS, CDR2 FNYEAQ. The CDR3 DNA follows: TGTGCCAGCACCCTCAGTGGGGGGGCGGCTTACAATGAGCAGTTCTTC. This sequence encodes CASTLSGGAAYNEQFF.

The chain links TRBV18 to TRBJ2-5; TRBD2 matches 10 bases. The junction had 5 bases not matched to a gene; V was cut back by 4 bases and J by 3 bases. CDR1 and CDR2 (germline): KGHSH, LQKENI. The CDR3 length is 15 residues. For the CDR3, the DNA is TGTGCCAGCTCACAAGCTAGCGGGGGAGAAGAGACCCAGTACTTC. This gives the protein CASSQASGGEETQYF.

V usage is TRBV5-1 and J usage is TRBJ1-5; D unresolved. V lost 4 bases, J lost 4 bases, and 9 bases lay in between. Germline assignment: CDR1 SGHRS and CDR2 YFSETQ. The CDR3 extends over 13 amino acids. CDR3 sequence reads: CASSQDGNQPQHF. The CDR3 region has the DNA TGCGCCAGCAGCCAAGACGGGAATCAGCCCCAGCATTTT.

The table lists this clone with a few counts. The chain recombines TRBV6-1 with TRBJ2-7; D may match TRBD1 or TRBD2 (5 bases each). The CDR3 consists of 13 residues. Trimming left V 3 bases short and J 2 bases short, with 8 bases between. In germline, CDR1 is MNHNS, CDR2 SASEGT. The CDR3 DNA reads as TGTGCCAGCAGTGATAGGGGACCCTACGAGCAGTACTTC. Translated, it gives CASSDRGPYEQYF.

The CDR3 sequence is CASSPRQGYEQYF. In DNA, the CDR3 is TGTGCCAGCAGTCCTAGACAGGGCTACGAGCAGTACTTC. The V gene is TRBV6-5, the J gene TRBJ2-7, with 7 bases that match TRBD1. This CDR3 is built from 13 residues. The V gene end was trimmed by 5 bases and the J gene end by 3 bases; junction bases not matched to a gene: 4. Germline assignment: CDR1 MNHEY and CDR2 SVGAGI.

The sample holds a few counts of this clone. The chain joins TRBV29-1 to TRBJ2-1; tentatively, D is TRBD2 (5 bases). CDR3 length: 13 residues. The V end lost 7 bases, the J end lost 3 bases, and 13 bases lay between the germline ends. The germline gives CDR1 SQVTM, CDR2 ANQGSEA. CDR3 sequence (DNA): TGCAGCGCCCGCGTGGGAGACTACAATGAGCAGTTCTTC. Amino acids: CSARVGDYNEQFF.

V gene TRBV6-5 combines with J gene TRBJ2-1; 9 bases map to TRBD1. Germline V lookup: CDR1 MNHEY, CDR2 SVGAGI. Trimming took 0 bases from V and 4 from J; bases not matched to a gene: 1. CDR3 length equals 15 residues. The CDR3 DNA reads TGTGCCAGCAGTTACTCGACAGGGGGGTACAATGAGCAGTTCTTC. Translated: CASSYSTGGYNEQFF.

The V gene is TRBV19, the J gene TRBJ2-2; a weak D match, TRBD2 (6 bases). Germline V gene sequence: CDR1 LNHDA, CDR2 SQIVND (reference sequence). The CDR3 runs 16 residues. V lost 5 bases to trimming and J lost 1 base, with 14 bases between them. For the CDR3, the DNA is TGTGCCAGTAGTGCTCCGGGACTCAAGAACACCGGGGAGCTGTTTTTT. Protein: CASSAPGLKNTGELFF. Supplemented by reference TRBV19 and TRBJ2-2, the full variable domain reads DGGITQSPKYLFRKEGQNVTLSCEQNLNHDAMYWYRQDPGQGLRLIYYSQIVNDFQKGDIAEGYSVSREKKESFPLTVTSAQKNPTAFYLCASSAPGLKNTGELFFGEGSRLTVL.

This clone was seen a few times. This sample also contains other DNA sequences that code for the same CDR3. The CDR3 DNA follows: TGTGCCAGCAGCTTAACAGGAACCTACGAGCAGTACTTC. Residues: CASSLTGTYEQYF. The chain joins TRBV5-6 to TRBJ2-7, with D maybe TRBD1 (5 bases). The germline V and J ends were trimmed by 2 bases and 2 bases, with 8 bases remaining between them. CDR3 size: 13 residues. Germline V lookup: CDR1 SGHDT, CDR2 YYEEEE. Complete variable domain (other parts from reference TRBV5-6 and TRBJ2-7): DAGVTQSPTHLIKTRGQQVTLRCSPKSGHDTVSWYQQALGQGPQFIFQYYEEEERQRGNFPDRFSGHQFPNYSSELNVNALLLGDSALYLCASSLTGTYEQYFGPGTRLTVT.

This clone has just a few counts. The chain couples TRBV28 to TRBJ1-6; no clear D. The CDR3 runs 15 residues. CDR1 and CDR2 (germline): MDHEN, SYDVKM. Deletions cut 5 bases from V and 8 bases from J, with 16 bases between. CDR3 nucleotides: TGTGCCAGCAGTCCGGGCCCCCGCGGGGATTCACCCCTCCACTTT. Its protein is CASSPGPRGDSPLHF.

This clone was observed a few times. The chain uses TRBV6-1 and TRBJ2-7; D is undetermined. CDR3 length: 13 residues. Trimming stripped 2 bases from V and 3 bases from J, with 8 bases between. Germline V gene data show CDR1 as MNHNS and CDR2 as SASEGT. CDR3 sequence: CASSETPGYEQYF. CDR3 bases: TGTGCCAGCAGTGAAACGCCCGGCTACGAGCAGTACTTC.

This clone came up a few times. The chain combines TRBV2 with TRBJ2-3, with a tentative D call TRBD1 (5 bases). CDR3 size: 13 residues. Germline V gene data show CDR1 as SNHLY and CDR2 as FYNNEI. V gave up 10 bases and J gave up 1 base, with 12 bases separating them. CDR3 sequence reads: CATSVTGTDTQYF. In DNA form, the CDR3 reads TGTGCCACCTCAGTGACAGGCACAGATACGCAGTATTTT.

This clone was recorded a few times. The V call is TRBV5-6, the J call TRBJ1-5; D call uncertain. The length of the CDR3 is 13 residues. V gave up 4 bases and J gave up 6 bases, with 11 bases separating them. Germline assignment: CDR1 SGHDT and CDR2 YYEEEE. The CDR3, as DNA: TGTGCCAGCAGCGCGATGGGCACTCAGCCCCAGCATTTT. Its protein product is CASSAMGTQPQHF.

In its sample, this clone was seen a few times. CDR3 DNA: TGTGCCAGCAGCCCCCAGACTAGCGGGGGCTACGAGCAGTACTTC. It specifies CASSPQTSGGYEQYF. The chain is built from TRBV9 and TRBJ2-7, with TRBD2 identical over 12 bases. V dropped 4 bases and J dropped 3; count of bases not matched to a gene: 5. In germline, CDR1 is SGDLS, CDR2 YYNGEE. This CDR3 region has 15 residues.

V gene TRBV5-1 combines with J gene TRBJ1-2, with 7 positions matching TRBD1. CDR1 is SGHRS, CDR2 YFSETQ, per germline. V shed 5 bases, J shed 8 bases, and the junction held 9 bases outside the gene matches. The CDR3 consists of 13 residues. Here the CDR3 reads CASRVEQGNGYTF. The DNA for the CDR3 is TGCGCCAGCAGGGTGGAACAGGGGAACGGCTACACCTTC.

DNA for the CDR3: TGTGCCAGCAGCTTAGAGAGCGGGGGCAGCTCCTACGAGCAGTACTTC. It encodes CASSLESGGSSYEQYF. The V and J genes are TRBV7-2 and TRBJ2-7, with 8 nucleotides matching TRBD2. This CDR3 is built from 16 residues. Germline V gives CDR1 SGHTA, CDR2 FQGNSA. J was trimmed by 0 bases and V by 1 base; bases with no gene match: 5.

The rearrangement joins TRBV29-1 to TRBJ2-1, with 8 positions matching TRBD2. This CDR3 has 15 amino acids. The ends lost 7 bases at V and 3 bases at J; junction bases unmatched: 11. Germline values: CDR1 SQVTM, CDR2 ANQGSEA. The CDR3: CSATEGLDDYNEQFF. The CDR3 DNA sequence: TGCAGCGCCACCGAGGGACTAGACGACTACAATGAGCAGTTCTTC.

This clone was observed a handful of times. The V gene is TRBV9, the J gene TRBJ2-2; 10 positions match TRBD2. The CDR3 loop spans 19 amino acids. With 4 bases clipped from V and 4 bases from J, the junction kept 16 bases outside the gene matches. CDR1 and CDR2 from the germline V gene are SGDLS and YYNGEE. CDR3 in DNA: TGTGCCAGCAGCCCCCGGGGTAGCGGGGGGCCGTTGGGCACCGGGGAGCTGTTTTTT. Translated, it gives CASSPRGSGGPLGTGELFF.

The sample holds a few counts of this clone. CDR3: CASSPNTERMNSPLHF. The CDR3 DNA follows: TGTGCCAGCAGCCCTAACACAGAGCGGATGAATTCACCCCTCCACTTT. The chain recombines TRBV7-8 with TRBJ1-6; no clear D. The CDR3 has 16 amino acids. CDR1 SGHVS and CDR2 FQNEAQ come from the germline V gene. Trimming stripped 5 bases from V and 7 bases from J, with 18 bases between.

This clone has only a few counts. The V call is TRBV7-9, the J call TRBJ2-2; D not resolved. Germline loops: CDR1 SEHNR, CDR2 FQNEAQ (reference sequence). The length of the CDR3 is 19 residues. Trimming took off 6 bases at V and 5 bases at J, with 28 bases between the two ends. CDR3 sequence (DNA): TGTGCCAGCAGACATTTTCAGTTTAGAAACGGGCCGTGGACCGGGGAGCTGTTTTTT. It is translated as CASRHFQFRNGPWTGELFF.

V is TRBV6-5 and J is TRBJ2-6; possibly TRBD1 for D (5 bases). CDR3 size: 16 residues. Between the trimmed V and J ends, which lost 2 bases and 3 bases, there was a span of 11 bases. Looked up from germline, CDR1 is MNHEY and CDR2 is SVGAGI. CDR3 sequence: CASSYNGAGGANVLTF. The CDR3 DNA is TGTGCCAGCAGTTACAATGGGGCTGGTGGGGCCAACGTCCTGACTTTC.

Regarding this clone: The same CDR3 is also encoded by other DNA sequences in this sample. V gene TRBV29-1 combines with J gene TRBJ1-5; 9 nucleotides align to TRBD1. J lost 4 bases, V lost 6 bases, and 4 bases had no gene match. CDR1 and CDR2 (germline): SQVTM, ANQGSEA. This CDR3 comprises 13 residues. The CDR3: CSVAGQGNQPQHF. In DNA, the CDR3 is TGCAGCGTGGCAGGACAGGGGAATCAGCCCCAGCATTTT.

This clone was seen a few times. This sequence joins TRBV27 and TRBJ2-3, with 7 bases aligning to TRBD2. Losses at the gene ends were 6 bases for V and 3 bases for J; bases not matched to a gene: 9. CDR3 length equals 15 residues. Germline V gene sequence: CDR1 MNHEY, CDR2 SMNVEV (reference sequence). The CDR3 DNA is TGTGCCAGCAGACTCAGACTAGCCGTAACAGATACGCAGTATTTT. Translated, it gives CASRLRLAVTDTQYF.

This clone was found a few times. This rearrangement joins TRBV25-1 to TRBJ2-3; 7 bases match TRBD2. The length of the CDR3 is 14 residues. The trim removed 7 bases at V and 6 bases at J, leaving 10 bases unmatched. The germline CDR1 and CDR2 sequences are MGHDK and SYGVNS. For the CDR3, the DNA is TGTGCCAGCATCCCTCGGAGCGGGGTGGATACGCAGTATTTT. Its translation: CASIPRSGVDTQYF.

The rearrangement joins TRBV7-6 to TRBJ2-5, with D perhaps matching TRBD2 (5 bases). V was cut by 5 bases and J by 1 base, with 20 bases left in between. The CDR3 has 17 amino acids. The germline CDR1 and CDR2 sequences are SGHVS and FNYEAQ. CDR3 loop: CASSARARGGSQETQYF. The CDR3 bases are TGTGCCAGCAGCGCTAGGGCGCGTGGAGGTAGCCAAGAGACCCAGTACTTC.

This clone turned up a few times. The rearrangement joins TRBV6-5 to TRBJ2-1; TRBD1 matches at 9 bases. The CDR3 covers 15 residues. The ends lost 6 bases at V and 9 bases at J; junction bases unmatched: 12. Germline CDR1 and CDR2: MNHEY and SVGAGI. CDR3 amino acids: CASSRGTGLRGEQFF. The CDR3 region has the DNA TGTGCCAGCAGCCGCGGGACAGGGCTGCGGGGTGAGCAGTTCTTC.